The T cell receptor beta chain described here comes from a study of CD8 T cells in Susac syndrome. The germline V gene encodes CDR1 MDHEN and CDR2 SYDVKM. CDR3 size: 13 residues. With 5 bases removed from V and 4 bases from J, the gap between germline ends came to 8 bases. The RNA, roughly 0.45 to 1 ug, was put through reverse transcription using random hexamers. The TCR beta CDR3 was amplified by immunoSEQ multiplex PCR across 54 Vbeta, 13 Jbeta. TCRdb used MiXCR to reprocess the immunoSEQ multiplex PCR reads, holding one entry per CDR3 protein. The sample carries 150,000 to 200,000 distinct CDR3 sequences, around 93% recorded once. TEMRA cells were FACS-enriched, and CD8+ and CD4+ T cells were isolated negatively.

This TCR came from a human donor in good health. Sequencing input: CD4+ T cells from PBMCs. The chain combines TRBV28 with TRBJ1-4; D is unclear. This chain's CDR3 is CASSTRGNEKLFF. The CDR3 nucleotides are TGTGCCAGCAGTACCCGGGGTAATGAAAAACTGTTTTTT.